This T cell receptor beta chain was obtained from a study of beta chain features in type 1 diabetes. Study outcomes and limitations: Researchers report that Type 1 diabetes patients had moderately but significantly shorter TCRB CDR3s across all four CD4+ subsets. Still unanswered here is whether HLA type influences TCRB rearrangement.

CD4+ cells of the naive, central memory, regulatory and stem cell-like memory types were sorted via CD45RO/CCR7/CD25/CD127/CD95/CD27. Sorting gave populations that all exceeded 95% purity. The CDR3 length is 14 residues. Germline-derived CDR1 and CDR2 are GTSNPN and SVGIG (reference sequence). V was pared by 4 bases and J by 8 bases, with 17 bases between. On this clone itself: Its cognate antigen is unknown.

The investigators reverse transcribed all of the isolated RNA, so they sequenced expressed TCRB transcripts. Libraries were prepared by immunoSEQ multiplex PCR; TCRdb keeps only in-frame clonotypes and omits some of them. The sample includes 600,000 or so clones, about 14% of them seen just once. The chain couples TRBV30 to TRBJ1-4, with D perhaps matching TRBD1 (5 bases). What was sequenced was naive CD4+ T cells from blood. The TCR comes from a man younger than 30 with type 1 diabetes. The DNA of the CDR3 is TGTGCCTGGAATGACATAGGGACCGGGGAAAAACTGTTTTTT. This sequence encodes CAWNDIGTGEKLFF.